These 10 T cell receptor beta chains originate from one sample sequenced in a study of human T cells and chemical hapten exposure. Time point described: pre-sensitization, week 0. Treatment reported: therapeutic diphenylcyclopropenone sensitization with weekly scalp DPC. TCRdb recomputed calls from the RACE reads with MiXCR, one row per CDR3 protein. The sample lists 180,000 or so distinct CDR3 sequences; under 35% were seen once. Sequencing used whole blood, obtained in connection with sensitization to the hapten diphenylcyclopropenone (DPC). The receptors derive from a woman in her 30s with alopecia areata. Some clones in this sample may be carry-over from other donors' samples.

This chain uses TRBV28 with TRBJ1-6, with D uncertain. The germline V gene encodes CDR1 MDHEN and CDR2 SYDVKM. The CDR3 has 16 amino acids. The ends were cut back, 4 bases at V and 5 bases at J, with 15 bases in the middle. CDR3 DNA sequence: TGTGCCAGCAGTTCTATAATGCGATCCAATAATTCACCCCTCCACTTT. Protein: CASSSIMRSNNSPLHF.

This clonotype was observed a handful of times. This rearrangement joins TRBV6-2 or TRBV6-3 to TRBJ2-7, with 16 nucleotides matching TRBD2. This CDR3 region has 17 residues. The germline CDR1 and CDR2 sequences are MNHEY and SVGEGT. J was trimmed by 5 bases and V by 4 bases; bases with no gene match: 8. CDR3 sequence: CASSLPGLAGGSHEQYF. The CDR3 DNA reads TGTGCCAGCAGTTTACCGGGACTAGCGGGAGGGTCCCACGAGCAGTACTTC.

This clonotype has ten or more counts. V gene TRBV6-1 combines with J gene TRBJ1-5; no definite D call. This CDR3 region has 16 residues. Germline lookup yields CDR1 MNHNS and CDR2 SASEGT. Trimming shortened V by 9 bases and J by 0 bases, and 18 bases separated the two germline ends. CDR3 loop: CARPPARTYSNQPQHF. CDR3 coding DNA: TGTGCCAGACCCCCCGCGCGAACCTATAGCAATCAGCCCCAGCATTTT.

V usage is TRBV28 and J usage is TRBJ2-1; TRBD2 aligns across 9 bases. The CDR3 totals 13 residues. CDR1 is MDHEN and CDR2 is SYDVKM in the germline V gene. The ends lost 4 bases at V and 10 bases at J; junction bases unmatched: 5. The CDR3 DNA sequence: TGTGCCAGCAGTTCGACGGGACTAGCAGAGCAGTTCTTC. This codes for CASSSTGLAEQFF.

This clonotype was found a few times. The chain recombines TRBV2 with TRBJ1-5; TRBD1 might be the D (6 bases). There are 14 residues in the CDR3. V shed 7 bases and J shed 6 bases, with 16 bases lying between them. CDR1 is SNHLY, CDR2 FYNNEI, per germline. CDR3 DNA sequence: TGTGCCAGCACGAGGGAACAGGGTACTCAGCCCCAGCATTTT. Translated: CASTREQGTQPQHF.

CDR3 sequence: CASSASGSFPDTQYF. The DNA of the CDR3 is TGTGCCAGCAGCGCTAGCGGGAGTTTCCCAGATACGCAGTATTTT. V gene TRBV9 combines with J gene TRBJ2-3; 10 nucleotides agree with TRBD2. The J segment lost 4 bases and the V segment lost 3 bases, leaving 5 bases of the junction unmatched. Germline V gene sequence: CDR1 SGDLS, CDR2 YYNGEE. This CDR3 is 15 amino acids long.

The V call is TRBV24-1, the J call TRBJ2-2; tentatively, D is TRBD1 (5 bases). The CDR3 sequence is 15 residues long. The germline CDR1 and CDR2 sequences are KGHDR and SFDVKD. V was clipped by 0 bases and J by 1 base, with 5 bases between them. In DNA form, the CDR3 reads TGTGCCACCAGTGATTTGGGACAGAACACCGGGGAGCTGTTTTTT. Translated, it gives CATSDLGQNTGELFF.

This clonotype came up a few times. Here the CDR3 reads CASSVDSESSGYTF. The CDR3 DNA is TGTGCCAGCAGTGTCGACTCTGAATCGTCTGGCTACACCTTC. This chain uses TRBV6-1 with TRBJ1-2; unclear D gene. V was trimmed by 4 bases and J by 7 bases, leaving 16 bases between them. The germline gives CDR1 MNHNS, CDR2 SASEGT. This CDR3 region has 14 residues.

This clonotype was seen a handful of times. The chain's CDR3 is CASRNGDGSEAFF. CDR3 bases: TGTGCCAGCAGGAATGGGGACGGTTCTGAAGCTTTCTTT. The rearrangement links TRBV6-6 to TRBJ1-1; D may be TRBD1 (5 bases). The V end was cut by 6 bases, the J end by 6 bases, with 14 bases between. The germline gives CDR1 MNHNY, CDR2 SVGAGI (reference sequence). CDR3 length equals 13 residues.

The chain combines TRBV18 with TRBJ2-6; D might be TRBD2 (6 bases). This CDR3 is built from 18 residues. The ends were cut back, 2 bases at V and 4 bases at J, with 18 bases in the middle. Per the germline V gene, CDR1 is KGHSH and CDR2 is LQKENI. Here the CDR3 reads CASSPAGTGSSGANVLTF. The CDR3 DNA sequence: TGTGCCAGCTCACCAGCGGGGACGGGTTCCTCGGGGGCCAACGTCCTGACTTTC.